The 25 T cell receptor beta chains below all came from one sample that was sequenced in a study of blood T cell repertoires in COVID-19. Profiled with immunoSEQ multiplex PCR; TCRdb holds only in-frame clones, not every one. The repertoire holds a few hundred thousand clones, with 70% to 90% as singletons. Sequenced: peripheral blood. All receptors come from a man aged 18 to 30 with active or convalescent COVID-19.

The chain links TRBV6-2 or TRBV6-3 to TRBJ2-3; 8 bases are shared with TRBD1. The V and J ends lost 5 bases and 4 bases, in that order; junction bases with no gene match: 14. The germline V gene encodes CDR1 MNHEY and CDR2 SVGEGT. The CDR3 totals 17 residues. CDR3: CASSTPGTGSRADTQYF. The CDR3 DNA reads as TGTGCCAGCAGTACCCCCGGGACAGGCAGTCGCGCAGATACGCAGTATTTT.

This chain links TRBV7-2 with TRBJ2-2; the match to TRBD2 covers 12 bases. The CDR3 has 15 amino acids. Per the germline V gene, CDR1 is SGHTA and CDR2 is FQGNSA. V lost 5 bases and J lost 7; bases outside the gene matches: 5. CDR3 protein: CASSQGLAGIGELFF. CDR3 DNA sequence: TGTGCCAGCAGCCAAGGACTAGCGGGAATCGGGGAGCTGTTTTTT.

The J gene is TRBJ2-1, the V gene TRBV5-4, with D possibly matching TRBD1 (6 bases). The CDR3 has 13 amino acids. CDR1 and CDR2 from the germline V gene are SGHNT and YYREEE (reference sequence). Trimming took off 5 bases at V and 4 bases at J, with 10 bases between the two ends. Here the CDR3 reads CASRPTGYNEQFF. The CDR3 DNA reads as TGTGCCAGCAGACCGACAGGTTACAATGAGCAGTTCTTC. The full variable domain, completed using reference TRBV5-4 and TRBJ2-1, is ETGVTQSPTHLIKTRGQQVTLRCSSQSGHNTVSWYQQALGQGPQFIFQYYREEENGRGNFPPRFSGLQFPNYSSELNVNALELDDSALYLCASRPTGYNEQFFGPGTRLTVL.

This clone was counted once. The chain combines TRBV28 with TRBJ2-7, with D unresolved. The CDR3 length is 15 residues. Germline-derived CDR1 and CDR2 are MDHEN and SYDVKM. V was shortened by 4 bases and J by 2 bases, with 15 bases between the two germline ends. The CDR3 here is CASSYWAVLAYEQYF. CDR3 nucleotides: TGTGCCAGCAGTTACTGGGCAGTCCTTGCCTACGAGCAGTACTTC.

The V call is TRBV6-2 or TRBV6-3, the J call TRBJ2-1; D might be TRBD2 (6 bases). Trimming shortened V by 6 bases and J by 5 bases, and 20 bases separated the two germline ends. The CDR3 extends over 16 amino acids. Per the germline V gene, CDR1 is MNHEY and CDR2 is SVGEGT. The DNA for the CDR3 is TGTGCCAGCAGCGACTCTGGTGGATGGAGGGACAATGAGCAGTTCTTC. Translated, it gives CASSDSGGWRDNEQFF.

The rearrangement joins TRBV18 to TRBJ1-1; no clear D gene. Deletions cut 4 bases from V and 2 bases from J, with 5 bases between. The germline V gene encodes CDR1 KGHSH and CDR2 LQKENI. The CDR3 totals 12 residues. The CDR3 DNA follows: TGTGCCAGCTCACAAGCAAACACTGAAGCTTTCTTT. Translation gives CASSQANTEAFF.

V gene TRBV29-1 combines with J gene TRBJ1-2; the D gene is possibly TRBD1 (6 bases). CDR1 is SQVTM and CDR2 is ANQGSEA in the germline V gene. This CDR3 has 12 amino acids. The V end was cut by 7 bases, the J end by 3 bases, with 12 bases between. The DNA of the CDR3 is TGCAGCGCCACAGGGAGCGACTATGGCTACACCTTC. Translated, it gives CSATGSDYGYTF.

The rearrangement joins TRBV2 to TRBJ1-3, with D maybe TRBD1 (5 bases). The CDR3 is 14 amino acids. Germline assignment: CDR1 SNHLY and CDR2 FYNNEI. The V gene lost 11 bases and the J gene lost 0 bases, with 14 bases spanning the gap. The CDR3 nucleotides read TGTGCCTCCTTGGACACGTACTCTGGAAACACCATATATTTT. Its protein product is CASLDTYSGNTIYF.

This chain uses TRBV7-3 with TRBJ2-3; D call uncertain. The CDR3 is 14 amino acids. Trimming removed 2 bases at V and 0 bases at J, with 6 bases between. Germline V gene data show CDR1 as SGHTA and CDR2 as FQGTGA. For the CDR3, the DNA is TGTGCCAGCAGCTTATACAGAAGCACAGATACGCAGTATTTT. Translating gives CASSLYRSTDTQYF. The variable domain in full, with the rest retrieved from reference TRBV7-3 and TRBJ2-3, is GAGVSQTPSNKVTEKGKYVELRCDPISGHTALYWYRQSLGQGPEFLIYFQGTGAADDSGLPNDRFFAVRPEGSVSTLKIQRTERGDSAVYLCASSLYRSTDTQYFGPGTRLTVL.

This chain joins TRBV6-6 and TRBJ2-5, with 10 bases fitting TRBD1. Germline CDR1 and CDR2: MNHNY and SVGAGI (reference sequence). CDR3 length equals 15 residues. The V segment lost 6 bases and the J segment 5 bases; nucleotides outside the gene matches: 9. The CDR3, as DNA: TGTGCCAGCAGGGGACCCGACAGGGGGCAGGAGACCCAGTACTTC. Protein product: CASRGPDRGQETQYF.

CDR3 nucleotide sequence: TGCAGCGTTGAAGGATACAAGTCAGGGAAATCTGGAAACACCATATATTTT. Translation gives CSVEGYKSGKSGNTIYF. The rearrangement joins TRBV29-1 to TRBJ1-3; the D gene is possibly TRBD1 (5 bases). Per germline, CDR1 SQVTM and CDR2 ANQGSEA. This CDR3 has 17 residues. Trimming cost V 1 base and J 1 base, with 17 bases left between them.

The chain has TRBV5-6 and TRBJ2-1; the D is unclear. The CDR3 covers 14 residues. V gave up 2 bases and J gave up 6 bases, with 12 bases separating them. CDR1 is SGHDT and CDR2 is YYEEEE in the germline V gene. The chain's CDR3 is CASSFPAWSNEQFF. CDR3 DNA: TGTGCCAGCAGCTTCCCCGCATGGAGCAATGAGCAGTTCTTC.

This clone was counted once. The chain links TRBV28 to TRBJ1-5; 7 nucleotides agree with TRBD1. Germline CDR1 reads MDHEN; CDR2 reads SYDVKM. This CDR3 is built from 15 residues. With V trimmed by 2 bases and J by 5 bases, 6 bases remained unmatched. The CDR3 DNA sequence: TGTGCCAGCAGTTTACGGGGGCAGGGGGATCAGCCCCAGCATTTT. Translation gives CASSLRGQGDQPQHF. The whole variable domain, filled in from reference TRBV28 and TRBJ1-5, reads DVKVTQSSRYLVKRTGEKVFLECVQDMDHENMFWYRQDPGLGLRLIYFSYDVKMKEKGDIPEGYSVSREKKERFSLILESASTNQTSMYLCASSLRGQGDQPQHFGDGTRLSIL.

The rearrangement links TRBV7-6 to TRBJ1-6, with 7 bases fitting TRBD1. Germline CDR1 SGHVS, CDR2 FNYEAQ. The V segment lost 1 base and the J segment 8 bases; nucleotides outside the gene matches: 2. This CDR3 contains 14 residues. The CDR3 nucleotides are TGTGCCAGCAGCTTAGGACAGGGCGATTCACCCCTCCACTTT. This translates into CASSLGQGDSPLHF.

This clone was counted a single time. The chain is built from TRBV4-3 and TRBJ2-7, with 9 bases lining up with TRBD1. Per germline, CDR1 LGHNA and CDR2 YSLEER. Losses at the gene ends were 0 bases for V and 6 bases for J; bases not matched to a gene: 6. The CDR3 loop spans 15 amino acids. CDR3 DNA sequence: TGCGCCAGCAGCCAAGAAGGGCACAGGGGGCTCGAGCAGTACTTC. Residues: CASSQEGHRGLEQYF.

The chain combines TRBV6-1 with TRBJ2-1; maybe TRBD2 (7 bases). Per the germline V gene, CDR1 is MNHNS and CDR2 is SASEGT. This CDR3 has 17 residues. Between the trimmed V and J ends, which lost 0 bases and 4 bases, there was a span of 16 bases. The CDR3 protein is CASSEAVGGGSYNEQFF. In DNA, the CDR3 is TGTGCCAGCAGTGAAGCGGTAGGGGGGGGAAGTTACAATGAGCAGTTCTTC.

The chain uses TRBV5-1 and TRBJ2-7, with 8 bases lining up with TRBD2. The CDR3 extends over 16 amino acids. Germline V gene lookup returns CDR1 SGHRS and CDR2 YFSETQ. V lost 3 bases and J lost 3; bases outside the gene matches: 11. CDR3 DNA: TGCGCCAGCAGCTCAGGACTAGCCGGCAAATACTACGAGCAGTACTTC. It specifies CASSSGLAGKYYEQYF.

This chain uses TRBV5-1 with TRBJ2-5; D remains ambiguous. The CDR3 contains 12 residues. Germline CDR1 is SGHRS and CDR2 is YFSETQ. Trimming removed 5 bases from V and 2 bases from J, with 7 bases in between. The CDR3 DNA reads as TGCGCCAGCAGAGAGCATCAAGAGACCCAGTACTTC. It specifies CASREHQETQYF.

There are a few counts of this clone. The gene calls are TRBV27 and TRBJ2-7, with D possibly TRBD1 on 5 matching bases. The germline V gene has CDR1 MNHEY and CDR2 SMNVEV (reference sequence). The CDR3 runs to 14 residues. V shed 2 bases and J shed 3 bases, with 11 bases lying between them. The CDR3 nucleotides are TGTGCCAGCAGTTTAATTCCCCAGGGCTACGAGCAGTACTTC. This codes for CASSLIPQGYEQYF.

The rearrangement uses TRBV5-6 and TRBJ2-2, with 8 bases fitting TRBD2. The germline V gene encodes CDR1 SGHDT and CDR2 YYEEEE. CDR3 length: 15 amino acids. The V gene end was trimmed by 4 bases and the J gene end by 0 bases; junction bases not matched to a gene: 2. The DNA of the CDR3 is TGTGCCAGCAGCCCGGGACTAGCGAACACCGGGGAGCTGTTTTTT. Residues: CASSPGLANTGELFF.

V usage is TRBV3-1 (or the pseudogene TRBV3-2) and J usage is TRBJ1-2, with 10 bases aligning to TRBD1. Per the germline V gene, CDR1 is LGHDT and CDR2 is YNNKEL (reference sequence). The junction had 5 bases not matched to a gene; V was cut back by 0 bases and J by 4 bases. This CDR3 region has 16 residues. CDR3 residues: CASSQESGTGVYGYTF. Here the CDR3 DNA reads TGTGCCAGCAGCCAAGAGTCCGGGACAGGGGTCTATGGCTACACCTTC.

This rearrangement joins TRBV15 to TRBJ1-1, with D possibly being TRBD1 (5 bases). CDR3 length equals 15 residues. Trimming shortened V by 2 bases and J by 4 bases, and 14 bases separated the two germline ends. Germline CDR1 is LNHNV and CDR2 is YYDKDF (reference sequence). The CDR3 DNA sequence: TGTGCCACCAGCAGACAGGGTCAGTTGGGCACTGAAGCTTTCTTT. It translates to CATSRQGQLGTEAFF.

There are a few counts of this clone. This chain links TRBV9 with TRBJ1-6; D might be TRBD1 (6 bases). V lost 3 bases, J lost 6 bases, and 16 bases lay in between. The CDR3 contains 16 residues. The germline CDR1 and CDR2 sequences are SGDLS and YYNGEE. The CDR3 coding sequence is TGTGCCAGCAGCGAGAGTCCAGGGGAGGGTAATTCACCCCTCCACTTT. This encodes CASSESPGEGNSPLHF.

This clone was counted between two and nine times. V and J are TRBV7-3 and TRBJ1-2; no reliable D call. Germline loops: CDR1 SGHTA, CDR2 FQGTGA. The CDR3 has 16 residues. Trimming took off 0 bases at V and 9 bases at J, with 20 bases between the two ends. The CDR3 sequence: CASSLTGGLQEVSYTF. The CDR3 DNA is TGTGCCAGCAGCTTAACAGGTGGGCTTCAGGAAGTGAGCTACACCTTC.

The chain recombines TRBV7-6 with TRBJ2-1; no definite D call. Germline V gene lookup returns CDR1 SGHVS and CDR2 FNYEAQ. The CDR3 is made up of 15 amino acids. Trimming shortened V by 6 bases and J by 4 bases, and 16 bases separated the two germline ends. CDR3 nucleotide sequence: TGTGCCAGCAGTTCTAAGGCTATAGCTTACAATGAGCAGTTCTTC. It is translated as CASSSKAIAYNEQFF.